This T cell receptor (beta chain) was captured in a study of neoadjuvant anti-PD-1 for oral cavity cancer (dated by TCRdb to about 2021). General notes on the study: Three to four biweekly doses of nivolumab at 3 mg/kg were mostly administered to patients before curative-intent surgical resection. For patients who did not progress, a fourth nivolumab dose was given around day 43, followed by definitive surgical resection on days 50-56. Patients with complete response, partial response or stable disease by RECIST 1.1 were defined as responders, whereas patients with progression were defined as non-responders. A 33% response rate was observed in the parent correlative cohort, in which about 12 patients were included. General study outcomes and caveats: TCR analyses included only three patients per response group, and the authors called for larger cohorts for validation. Within PBMCs, T cell clonality (Gini index) was significantly higher in non-responders than responders after neoadjuvant nivolumab. Higher pretreatment blood Treg/Th17 ratios correlated with both higher pretreatment blood TCRbeta clonality and lower post-treatment tumor TCRbeta clonality.

Regarding this clone: Its antigen is unknown. No clone much larger than this one lies a single base away; base qualities are absent. Other DNA sequences from this sample encode an identical CDR3 as well.

Including the terminal cysteine and phenylalanine, the CDR3 comprises 15 residues. This entry keeps only the CDR3 DNA: 45 bases, framed from base 1. Trimming takes 0 bases off V and 1 base off J; junction bases not matched to a gene: 3. CDR1 and CDR2 are drawn from the germline V gene: SGHRS, YFSETQ. PBMC libraries used mostly approximately 450 ng of input genomic DNA for deep sequencing, with six replicates per sample. The immunoSEQ hsTCRbeta kit was used to prepare TCRbeta libraries according to the manufacturer's instructions. Sequencing of the completed libraries took place using an Illumina NovaSeq 6000 S4 flow cell after they had been pooled to about 3.2 nM. The original pipeline was this. The immunoSEQ Analyzer handled quality control and preprocessing of the raw data. The analysis was limited to productive rearrangements, and each clonotype was defined by a unique CDR3 amino acid sequence. Repertoire clonality was estimated as the Gini-Simpson index, which was computed with the R package tcR. Gini indices were compared with Student's t test, and associations with tumor size change were assessed by Pearson correlation. TCRdb mirrors the immuneACCESS table, restricted to in-frame sequences. Some clones are absent from its copies; in checked studies, under half trace to an unresolved V gene, and the reason for the others is unknown. The V and J calls and the clone size are those of that table, but D and trimming were determined from the DNA. The sample records about 68,000 clones, 85% of which are singletons. Together, the top ten hold around 3.7% of the sample.

The time point label for this specimen denotes: after neoadjuvant nivolumab, at surgical resection. None of the patients had received prior systemic or radiation treatment, and all were newly diagnosed with stage II-IVA oral cavity squamous cell carcinoma. The cohort consisted of patients with HPV-negative, locally advanced oral cavity squamous cell carcinoma. Peripheral blood mononuclear cells were analyzed directly and were not maintained or expanded in culture. Samples came from a longitudinal correlative study of a single-arm phase II trial of neoadjuvant nivolumab in oral cavity squamous cell carcinoma. Subject-matched pre- and post-treatment PBMCs and tumors from three responders and three non-responders underwent genomic DNA-based TCRbeta sequencing. Peripheral blood mononuclear cells were collected before nivolumab treatment and again after treatment, at the time of surgery. The Maxwell RSC DNA from Cells kit was used to extract genomic DNA from PBMCs.

This specimen was PBMCs, taken after nivolumab (anti-PD-1) treatment. This TCR was sampled from a person aged 40 to 85 with oral cavity squamous cell carcinoma. Rearrangement joined TRBV5-1 to TRBJ2-5; TRBD2 agrees with 7 junctional bases. The DNA sequence is as follows: TGCGCCAGCAGCTTGGGAGCGGGGCTCCAAGAGACCCAGTACTTC. Its product reads: CASSLGAGLQETQYF. The variable domain in full, with residues beyond the CDR3 obtained from the reference TRBV5-1 and TRBJ2-5 genes, is KAGVTQTPRYLIKTRGQQVTLSCSPISGHRSVSWYQQTPGQGLQFLFEYFSETQRNKGNFPGRFSGRQFSNSRSEMNVSTLELGDSALYLCASSLGAGLQETQYFGPGTRLLVL.